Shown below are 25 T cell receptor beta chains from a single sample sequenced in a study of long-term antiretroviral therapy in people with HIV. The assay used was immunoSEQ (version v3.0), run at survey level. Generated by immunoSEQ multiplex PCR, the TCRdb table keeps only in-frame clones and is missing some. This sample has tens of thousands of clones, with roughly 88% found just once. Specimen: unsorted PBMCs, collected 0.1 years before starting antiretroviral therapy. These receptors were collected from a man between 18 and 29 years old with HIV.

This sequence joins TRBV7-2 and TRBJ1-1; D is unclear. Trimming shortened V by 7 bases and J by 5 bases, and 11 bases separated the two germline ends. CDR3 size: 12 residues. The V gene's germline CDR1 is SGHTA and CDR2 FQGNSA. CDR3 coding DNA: TGTGCCAGCACCGCCGTTAGAACTGAAGCTTTCTTT. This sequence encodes CASTAVRTEAFF. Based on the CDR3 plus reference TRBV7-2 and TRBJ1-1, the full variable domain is GAGVSQSPSNKVTEKGKDVELRCDPISGHTALYWYRQSLGQGLEFLIYFQGNSAPDKSGLPSDRFSAERTGGSVSTLTIQRTQQEDSAVYLCASTAVRTEAFFGQGTRLTVV.

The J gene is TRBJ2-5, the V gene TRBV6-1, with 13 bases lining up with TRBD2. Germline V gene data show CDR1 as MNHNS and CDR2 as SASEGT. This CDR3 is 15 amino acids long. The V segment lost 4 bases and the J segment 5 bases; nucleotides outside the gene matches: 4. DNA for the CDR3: TGTGCCAGCAGTGCCACTAGCGGGAGGGGGGAGACCCAGTACTTC. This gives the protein CASSATSGRGETQYF.

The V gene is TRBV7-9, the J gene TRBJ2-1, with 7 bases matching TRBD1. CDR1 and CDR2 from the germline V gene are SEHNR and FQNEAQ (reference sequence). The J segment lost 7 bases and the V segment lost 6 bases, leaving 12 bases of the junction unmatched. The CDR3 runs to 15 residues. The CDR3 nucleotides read TGTGCCAGCAGACCGCTGACAGGGAGTTTGAATGAGCAGTTCTTC. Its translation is CASRPLTGSLNEQFF. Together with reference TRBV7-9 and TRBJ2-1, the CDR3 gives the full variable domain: DTGVSQNPRHKITKRGQNVTFRCDPISEHNRLYWYRQTLGQGPEFLTYFQNEAQLEKSRLLSDRFSAERPKGSFSTLEIQRTEQGDSAMYLCASRPLTGSLNEQFFGPGTRLTVL.

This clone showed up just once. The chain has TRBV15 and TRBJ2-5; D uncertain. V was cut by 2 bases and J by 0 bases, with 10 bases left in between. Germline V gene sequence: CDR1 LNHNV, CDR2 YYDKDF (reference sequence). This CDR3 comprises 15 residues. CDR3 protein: CATSRLPRYQETQYF. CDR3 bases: TGTGCCACCAGCAGACTTCCCCGGTACCAAGAGACCCAGTACTTC.

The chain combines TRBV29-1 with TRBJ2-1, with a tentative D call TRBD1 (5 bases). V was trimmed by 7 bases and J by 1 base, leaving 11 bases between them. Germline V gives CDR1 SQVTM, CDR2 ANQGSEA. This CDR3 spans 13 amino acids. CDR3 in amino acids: CSAETASYNEQFF. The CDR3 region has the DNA TGCAGCGCTGAGACAGCTTCCTACAATGAGCAGTTCTTC.

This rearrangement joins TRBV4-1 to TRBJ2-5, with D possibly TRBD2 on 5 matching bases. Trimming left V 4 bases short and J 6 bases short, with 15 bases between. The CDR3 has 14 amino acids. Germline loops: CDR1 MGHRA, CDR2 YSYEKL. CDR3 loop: CASSPTGLAKTQYF. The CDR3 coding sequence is TGCGCCAGCAGCCCGACCGGTCTAGCCAAGACCCAGTACTTC.

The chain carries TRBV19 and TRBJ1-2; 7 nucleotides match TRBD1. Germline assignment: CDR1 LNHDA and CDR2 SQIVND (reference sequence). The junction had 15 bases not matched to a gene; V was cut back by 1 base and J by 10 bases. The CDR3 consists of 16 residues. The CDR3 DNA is TGTGCCAGTAGTATAGGGACAGGAGGCCGTGTAATCGACTACACCTTC. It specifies CASSIGTGGRVIDYTF.

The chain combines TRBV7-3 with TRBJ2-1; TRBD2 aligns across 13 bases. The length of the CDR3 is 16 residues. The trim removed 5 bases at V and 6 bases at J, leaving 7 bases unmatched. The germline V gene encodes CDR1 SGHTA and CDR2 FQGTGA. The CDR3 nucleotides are TGTGCCAGCAGCCGCACGGGACTAGCGGGACTCAATGAGCAGTTCTTC. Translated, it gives CASSRTGLAGLNEQFF.

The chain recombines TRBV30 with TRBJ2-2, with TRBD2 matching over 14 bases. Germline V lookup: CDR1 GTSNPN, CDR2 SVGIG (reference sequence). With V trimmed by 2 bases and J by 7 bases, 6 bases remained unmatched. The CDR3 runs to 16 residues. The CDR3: CAWSLGLAGAGGELFF. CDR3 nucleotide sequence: TGTGCCTGGAGTCTGGGACTAGCGGGAGCGGGCGGGGAGCTGTTTTTT.

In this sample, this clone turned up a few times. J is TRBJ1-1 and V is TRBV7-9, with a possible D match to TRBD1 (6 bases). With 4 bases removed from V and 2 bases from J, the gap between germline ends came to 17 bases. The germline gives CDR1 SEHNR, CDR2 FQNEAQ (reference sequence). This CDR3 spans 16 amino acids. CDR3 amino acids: CASSSDTGHKNTEAFF. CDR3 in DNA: TGTGCCAGCAGCTCGGACACAGGGCATAAAAACACTGAAGCTTTCTTT.

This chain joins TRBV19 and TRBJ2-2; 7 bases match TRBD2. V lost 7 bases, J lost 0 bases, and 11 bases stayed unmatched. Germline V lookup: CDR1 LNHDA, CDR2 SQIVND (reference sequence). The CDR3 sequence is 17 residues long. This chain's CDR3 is CASTTSRRGSNTGELFF. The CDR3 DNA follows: TGTGCCAGTACCACCTCACGGCGGGGGTCGAACACCGGGGAGCTGTTTTTT.

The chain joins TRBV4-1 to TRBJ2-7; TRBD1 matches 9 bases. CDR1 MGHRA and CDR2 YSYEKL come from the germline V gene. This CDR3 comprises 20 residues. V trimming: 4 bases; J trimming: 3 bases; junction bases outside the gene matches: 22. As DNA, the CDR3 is TGCGCCAGCAGCCTAAAAGGATCCCTCGCTAGGGACAGGGAGGGCTACGAGCAGTACTTC. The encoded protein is CASSLKGSLARDREGYEQYF.

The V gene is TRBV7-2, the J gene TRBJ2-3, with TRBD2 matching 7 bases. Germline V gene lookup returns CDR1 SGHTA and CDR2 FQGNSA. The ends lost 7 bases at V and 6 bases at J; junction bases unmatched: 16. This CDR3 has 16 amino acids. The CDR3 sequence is CASTNTLTSSQDTQYF. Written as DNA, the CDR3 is TGTGCCAGCACCAACACACTGACTAGCTCCCAGGATACGCAGTATTTT.

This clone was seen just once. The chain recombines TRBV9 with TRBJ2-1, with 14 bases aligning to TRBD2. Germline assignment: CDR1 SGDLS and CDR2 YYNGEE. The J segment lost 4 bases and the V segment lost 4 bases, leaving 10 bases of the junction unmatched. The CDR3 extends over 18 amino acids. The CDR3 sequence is CASSYKSWTSGGYNEQFF. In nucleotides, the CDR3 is TGTGCCAGCAGCTATAAATCCTGGACTAGCGGGGGGTACAATGAGCAGTTCTTC. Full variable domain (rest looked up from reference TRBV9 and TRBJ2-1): DSGVTQTPKHLITATGQRVTLRCSPRSGDLSVYWYQQSLDQGLQFLIQYYNGEERAKGNILERFSAQQFPDLHSELNLSSLELGDSALYFCASSYKSWTSGGYNEQFFGPGTRLTVL.

The CDR3 bases are TGTGCCAGTAAGTTAATGAGCGAGCAGTACTTC. It specifies CASKLMSEQYF. The chain couples TRBV6-5 to TRBJ2-7; no clear D gene. Trimming took off 9 bases at V and 6 bases at J, with 12 bases between the two ends. The CDR3 is 11 residues long. Germline V lookup: CDR1 MNHEY, CDR2 SVGAGI.

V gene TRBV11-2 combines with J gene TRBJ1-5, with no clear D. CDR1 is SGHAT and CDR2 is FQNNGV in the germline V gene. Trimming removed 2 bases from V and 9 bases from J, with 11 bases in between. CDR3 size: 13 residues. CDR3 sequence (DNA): TGTGCCAGCAGCTTACAACCCGGCGGGCCCCAGCATTTT. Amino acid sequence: CASSLQPGGPQHF.

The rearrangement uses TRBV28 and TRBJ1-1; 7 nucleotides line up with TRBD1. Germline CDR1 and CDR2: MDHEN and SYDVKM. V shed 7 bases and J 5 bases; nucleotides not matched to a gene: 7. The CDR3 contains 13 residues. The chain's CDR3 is CASTRTGVTEAFF. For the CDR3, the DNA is TGTGCCAGCACCCGTACAGGGGTTACTGAAGCTTTCTTT. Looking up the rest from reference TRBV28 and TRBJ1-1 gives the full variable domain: DVKVTQSSRYLVKRTGEKVFLECVQDMDHENMFWYRQDPGLGLRLIYFSYDVKMKEKGDIPEGYSVSREKKERFSLILESASTNQTSMYLCASTRTGVTEAFFGQGTRLTVV.

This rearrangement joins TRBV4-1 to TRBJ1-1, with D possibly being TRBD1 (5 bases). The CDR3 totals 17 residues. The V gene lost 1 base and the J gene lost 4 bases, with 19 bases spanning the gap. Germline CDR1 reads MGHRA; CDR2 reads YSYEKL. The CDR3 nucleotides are TGCGCCAGCAGCCAAGGTATCCGGGGCCTTAAGGGCACTGAAGCTTTCTTT. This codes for CASSQGIRGLKGTEAFF.

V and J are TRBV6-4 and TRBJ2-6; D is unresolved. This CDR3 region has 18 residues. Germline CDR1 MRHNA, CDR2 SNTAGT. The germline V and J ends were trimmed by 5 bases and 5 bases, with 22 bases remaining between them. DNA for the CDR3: TGTGCCAGCAGTCGTCCGAACTCACGACAAAGTCGGGCCAACGTCCTGACTTTC. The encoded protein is CASSRPNSRQSRANVLTF.

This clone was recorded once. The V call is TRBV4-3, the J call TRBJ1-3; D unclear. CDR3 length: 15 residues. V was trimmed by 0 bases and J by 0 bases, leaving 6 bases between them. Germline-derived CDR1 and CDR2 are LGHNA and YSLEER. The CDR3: CASSQDRNSGNTIYF. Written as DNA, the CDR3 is TGCGCCAGCAGCCAAGATCGAAACTCTGGAAACACCATATATTTT.

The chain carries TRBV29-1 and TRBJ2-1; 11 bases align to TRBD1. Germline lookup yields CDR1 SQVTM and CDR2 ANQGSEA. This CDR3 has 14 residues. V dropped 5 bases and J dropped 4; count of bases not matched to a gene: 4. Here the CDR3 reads CSVTRDRGYNEQFF. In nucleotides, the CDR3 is TGCAGCGTTACCAGGGACAGGGGGTACAATGAGCAGTTCTTC.

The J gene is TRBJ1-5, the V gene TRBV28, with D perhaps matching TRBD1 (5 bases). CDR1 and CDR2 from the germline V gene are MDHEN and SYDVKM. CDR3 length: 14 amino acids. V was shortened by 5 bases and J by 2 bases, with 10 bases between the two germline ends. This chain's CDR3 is CASSSRVRNQPQHF. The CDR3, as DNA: TGTGCCAGCAGTAGCAGGGTGCGCAATCAGCCCCAGCATTTT.

DNA for the CDR3: TGTGCCAGCAGCTTATTAGCGACAGCGAACACTGAAGCTTTCTTT. Its translation is CASSLLATANTEAFF. V gene TRBV7-8 combines with J gene TRBJ1-1, with D possibly being TRBD1 (5 bases). CDR3 size: 15 residues. V was cut by 2 bases and J by 1 base, with 11 bases left in between. Looked up from germline, CDR1 is SGHVS and CDR2 is FQNEAQ.

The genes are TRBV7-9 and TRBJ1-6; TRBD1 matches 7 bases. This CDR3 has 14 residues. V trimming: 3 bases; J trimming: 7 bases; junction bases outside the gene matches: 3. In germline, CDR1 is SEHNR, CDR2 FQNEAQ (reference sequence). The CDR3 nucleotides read TGTGCCAGCAGCTTCCAGGGGGGGAATTCACCCCTCCACTTT. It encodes CASSFQGGNSPLHF. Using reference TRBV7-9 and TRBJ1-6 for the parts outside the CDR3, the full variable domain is DTGVSQNPRHKITKRGQNVTFRCDPISEHNRLYWYRQTLGQGPEFLTYFQNEAQLEKSRLLSDRFSAERPKGSFSTLEIQRTEQGDSAMYLCASSFQGGNSPLHFGNGTRLTVT.

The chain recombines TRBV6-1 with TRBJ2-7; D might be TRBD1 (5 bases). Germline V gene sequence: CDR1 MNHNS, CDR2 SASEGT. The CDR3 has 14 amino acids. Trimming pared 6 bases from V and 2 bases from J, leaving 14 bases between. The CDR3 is CASRDTAAPYEQYF. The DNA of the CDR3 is TGTGCCAGCAGGGACACCGCAGCTCCCTACGAGCAGTACTTC.